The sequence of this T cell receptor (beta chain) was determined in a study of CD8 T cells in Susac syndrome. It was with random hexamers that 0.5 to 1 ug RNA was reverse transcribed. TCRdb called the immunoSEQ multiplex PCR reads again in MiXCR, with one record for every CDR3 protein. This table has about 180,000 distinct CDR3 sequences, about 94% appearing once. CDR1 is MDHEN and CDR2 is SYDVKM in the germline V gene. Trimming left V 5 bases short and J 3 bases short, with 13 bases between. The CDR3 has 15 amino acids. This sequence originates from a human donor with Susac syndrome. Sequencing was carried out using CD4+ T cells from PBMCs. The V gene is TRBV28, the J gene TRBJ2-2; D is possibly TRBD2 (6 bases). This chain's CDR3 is CASSIPGAHTGELFF. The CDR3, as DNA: TGTGCCAGCAGTATCCCGGGAGCACACACCGGGGAGCTGTTTTTT. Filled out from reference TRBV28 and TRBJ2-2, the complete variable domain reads DVKVTQSSRYLVKRTGEKVFLECVQDMDHENMFWYRQDPGLGLRLIYFSYDVKMKEKGDIPEGYSVSREKKERFSLILESASTNQTSMYLCASSIPGAHTGELFFGEGSRLTVL.